This is a list of T cell receptor beta chains from one sample in a study of blood T cell repertoires in COVID-19. TCRdb keeps only in-frame clones here, not all; method: immunoSEQ multiplex PCR. This sample carries approximately 230,000 clones, roughly 85% of them seen once, and the ten largest clones take around 3.3%. Sequenced sample: peripheral blood. These receptors were taken from a young man with active or convalescent COVID-19. CDR3s leave out the opening cysteine and the closing phenylalanine or tryptophan.

v_gene	j_gene	CDR3aa
TRBV19	TRBJ2-1	ASSPHRLNNEQF
TRBV7-9	TRBJ2-7	ASSLIGQGGSEQY
TRBV6-5	TRBJ2-1	ASSLSGNEQF
TRBV28	TRBJ1-2	ASSSGDRAKSNYGYT
TRBV7-8	TRBJ1-3	ASSLSGVVSGNTIY
TRBV5-1	TRBJ1-4	ASSSGGRNNEKLF
TRBV15	TRBJ1-3	ATSRDLVGGSGNTIY
TRBV5-5	TRBJ1-1	ASSLGLGVTTEAF
TRBV18	TRBJ2-2	ASSAPRTPNTGELF
TRBV3-1/TRBV3-2	TRBJ1-6	ASSQTGGDSPLH
TRBV9	TRBJ2-1	ASSTPRDRLYYNEQF
TRBV19	TRBJ1-6	ASSIVGRNSPLH
TRBV6-2/TRBV6-3	TRBJ2-5	ASSPTSGGQETQY
TRBV20-1	TRBJ2-7	SASYLAGGDEQY